A selection of T cell receptor beta chains follows, all from one sample in a study of shared clonotypes between healthy human individuals. This table comes from immunoSEQ multiplex PCR, and its TCRdb copy is limited to in-frame clones, with some not included. The table has 1,500,000 or so clones, over 95% seen once. Input material: naive CD4+ T cells sorted from blood. These receptors were collected from a man younger than 40 in good health. CDR3s include the opening cysteine and the closing phenylalanine or tryptophan. A D gene is named only where the DNA matches it firmly. Rows may omit the clone size; those that give it use once, few, many or a size class.

v_gene	d_gene	abundance	j_gene	CDR3aa	CDR3nt
TRBV20-1	TRBD1	once	TRBJ1-1	CSALGTGEAFF	TGCAGTGCACTCGGGACAGGGGAAGCTTTCTTT
TRBV7-3	-	-	TRBJ1-1	CASSLGHWNTEAFF	TGTGCCAGCAGCTTAGGACACTGGAACACTGAAGCTTTCTTT
TRBV6-5	TRBD1	-	TRBJ2-5	CASSSGQGGTQYF	TGTGCCAGCAGTTCAGGACAGGGAGGGACCCAGTACTTC
TRBV15	-	-	TRBJ2-7	CATSRGGAGAYEQYF	TGTGCCACCAGCAGAGGCGGGGCAGGCGCCTACGAGCAGTACTTC
TRBV7-3	-	-	TRBJ1-3	CASNGEADSGNTIYF	TGTGCCAGCAACGGCGAAGCGGACTCTGGAAACACCATATATTTT
TRBV7-9	-	-	TRBJ2-2	CASSFVTGELFF	TGTGCCAGCAGCTTTGTTACCGGGGAGCTGTTTTTT
TRBV28	-	-	TRBJ1-2	CASSFRGLVGYTF	TGTGCCAGCAGTTTCCGTGGACTAGTAGGCTACACCTTC
TRBV19	TRBD1	once	TRBJ2-2	CASSLRTGGAPGELFF	TGTGCCAGTAGCCTAAGAACAGGGGGCGCGCCCGGGGAGCTGTTTTTT
TRBV5-8	TRBD2	-	TRBJ2-7	CASSQLAGGRNEQYF	TGTGCCAGCAGCCAGCTAGCGGGAGGGAGAAACGAGCAGTACTTC
TRBV4-1	-	-	TRBJ2-1	CASSQEPGLGSYNEQFF	TGCGCCAGCAGCCAAGAACCGGGACTTGGCTCCTACAATGAGCAGTTCTTC
TRBV28	-	once	TRBJ1-3	CASSWGLGNTIYF	TGTGCCAGCAGTTGGGGATTGGGAAACACCATATATTTT
TRBV2	TRBD1	-	TRBJ2-2	CASHADRVVTGELFF	TGTGCCAGCCACGCAGACAGGGTGGTCACCGGGGAGCTGTTTTTT
TRBV19	-	-	TRBJ1-1	CASSTYGGGSSEAFF	TGTGCCAGTAGTACGTACGGGGGAGGCTCCTCTGAAGCTTTCTTT
TRBV27	TRBD1	-	TRBJ2-7	CASSWTGPSYEQYF	TGTGCCAGCAGTTGGACAGGGCCCTCCTACGAGCAGTACTTC
TRBV29-1	-	-	TRBJ2-5	CSVYPGQETQYF	TGCAGCGTTTATCCAGGGCAAGAGACCCAGTACTTC
TRBV9	-	-	TRBJ2-7	CASSVGGEATYEQYF	TGTGCCAGCAGCGTAGGGGGGGAGGCAACCTACGAGCAGTACTTC
TRBV6-5	TRBD1	-	TRBJ2-7	CASSSHGQGAYEQYF	TGTGCCAGCAGTTCTCACGGACAGGGCGCCTACGAGCAGTACTTC
TRBV6-5	TRBD1	-	TRBJ2-7	CASTQTGVSYEQYF	TGTGCCAGCACTCAGACAGGGGTCTCCTACGAGCAGTACTTC
TRBV2	-	-	TRBJ2-5	CASSSQGGETQYF	TGTGCCAGCAGTTCCCAGGGTGGGGAGACCCAGTACTTC
TRBV2	TRBD2	once	TRBJ2-1	CASRGTSAAGNEQFF	TGTGCCAGCAGGGGAACTAGCGCCGCCGGCAATGAGCAGTTCTTC
TRBV6-5	-	once	TRBJ2-3	CASRKLTSTDTQYF	TGTGCCAGCAGAAAGCTGACTAGCACAGATACGCAGTATTTT
TRBV5-1	TRBD2	once	TRBJ2-1	CASSIKNGGSGEQFF	TGCGCCAGCAGCATTAAAAACGGCGGGAGCGGGGAGCAGTTCTTC
TRBV9	-	-	TRBJ2-1	CASSVGVRTTIDNEQFF	TGTGCCAGCAGCGTAGGTGTCCGGACTACCATCGACAATGAGCAGTTCTTC
TRBV5-1	-	-	TRBJ1-1	CASSYSAGNTEAFF	TGCGCCAGCAGCTATAGCGCCGGGAACACTGAAGCTTTCTTT
TRBV19	-	-	TRBJ1-2	CATSHGGAYGYTF	TGTGCCACCAGCCACGGGGGCGCCTATGGCTACACCTTC
TRBV15	TRBD1	-	TRBJ1-1	CATSRPGQGASAFF	TGTGCCACCAGCAGGCCTGGACAGGGGGCGTCAGCTTTCTTT
TRBV11-2	TRBD2	-	TRBJ2-7	CASSLDPSSSGRVYEQYF	TGTGCCAGCAGCTTAGACCCGTCGTCTAGCGGGAGGGTATACGAGCAGTACTTC
TRBV30	-	-	TRBJ2-3	CASTGNFSTSTQYF	TGTGCCTCTACCGGGAACTTTTCTACATCTACGCAGTATTTT
TRBV19	-	-	TRBJ2-3	CASSIGGWGMDTQYF	TGTGCCAGTAGTATAGGCGGGTGGGGTATGGATACGCAGTATTTT
TRBV9	-	-	TRBJ2-5	CASSVKGGTQYF	TGTGCCAGCAGCGTTAAAGGGGGGACCCAGTACTTC
TRBV2	-	-	TRBJ2-5	CASSEAKETQYF	TGTGCCAGCAGTGAAGCGAAAGAGACCCAGTACTTC
TRBV13	-	-	TRBJ1-1	CASSFQRTEAFF	TGTGCCAGCAGCTTTCAGAGGACTGAAGCTTTCTTT
TRBV5-4	-	-	TRBJ1-2	CASSLDPPSNYGYTF	TGTGCCAGCAGCTTGGATCCCCCCTCTAACTATGGCTACACCTTC
TRBV9	-	-	TRBJ1-2	CASSAHSIGYTF	TGTGCCAGCAGCGCCCACTCTATCGGCTACACCTTC
TRBV28	-	-	TRBJ2-1	CASSFFLSSYNEQFF	TGTGCCAGCAGTTTCTTCCTGAGCTCCTACAATGAGCAGTTCTTC
TRBV15	TRBD1	-	TRBJ2-7	CATSRGMGQGANEQYF	TGTGCCACCAGCAGGGGCATGGGACAGGGGGCCAACGAGCAGTACTTC
TRBV29-1	TRBD1	-	TRBJ2-5	CSVRTGTRETQYF	TGCAGCGTGAGGACAGGGACCCGGGAGACCCAGTACTTC
TRBV5-5	-	-	TRBJ2-1	CASSGGRKLAYNEQFF	TGTGCCAGCAGCGGCGGGCGGAAGTTAGCCTACAATGAGCAGTTCTTC
TRBV27	TRBD1	-	TRBJ2-7	CASSFLTGAEQYF	TGTGCCAGCAGTTTTTTGACAGGGGCCGAGCAGTACTTC
TRBV29-1	TRBD1	-	TRBJ1-2	CSAMTGANYGYTF	TGCAGCGCTATGACAGGGGCAAACTATGGCTACACCTTC
TRBV28	TRBD2	once	TRBJ2-2	CASSATSGRGQRELFF	TGTGCCAGCAGTGCTACTAGCGGGAGGGGTCAGAGGGAGCTGTTTTTT
TRBV7-2	TRBD1	-	TRBJ1-4	CASSLGPGQGTTNEKLFF	TGTGCCAGCAGCTTAGGACCGGGACAGGGAACAACTAATGAAAAACTGTTTTTT
TRBV5-1	-	-	TRBJ2-7	CASSNGEVGSYEQYF	TGCGCCAGCAGCAATGGCGAGGTAGGGTCCTACGAGCAGTACTTC
TRBV28	TRBD2	-	TRBJ2-7	CASSSLGTKMQQQYF	TGTGCCAGCAGTTCTTTGGGGACTAAGATGCAACAGCAGTACTTC
TRBV27	-	once	TRBJ2-3	CASSLRKGITQYF	TGTGCCAGCAGTCTTCGCAAGGGGATTACGCAGTATTTT
TRBV11-3	-	-	TRBJ2-1	CASSHGGVKGEQFF	TGTGCCAGCAGCCACGGGGGCGTAAAGGGTGAGCAGTTCTTC
TRBV6-5	-	-	TRBJ1-4	CASRRAAVTEKLFF	TGTGCCAGCCGAAGGGCAGCAGTTACTGAAAAACTGTTTTTT
TRBV28	TRBD1	once	TRBJ2-7	CASRRGQGVSEQYF	TGTGCCAGCCGGCGGGGACAGGGGGTGAGCGAGCAGTACTTC
TRBV28	TRBD2	-	TRBJ2-3	CASSPDETGLAGVYDTQYF	TGTGCCAGCAGCCCCGATGAAACGGGACTAGCGGGAGTGTACGATACGCAGTATTTT
TRBV7-9	TRBD2	-	TRBJ2-4	CASSLAGTRNIQYF	TGTGCCAGCAGCTTAGCAGGGACTAGGAACATTCAGTACTTC